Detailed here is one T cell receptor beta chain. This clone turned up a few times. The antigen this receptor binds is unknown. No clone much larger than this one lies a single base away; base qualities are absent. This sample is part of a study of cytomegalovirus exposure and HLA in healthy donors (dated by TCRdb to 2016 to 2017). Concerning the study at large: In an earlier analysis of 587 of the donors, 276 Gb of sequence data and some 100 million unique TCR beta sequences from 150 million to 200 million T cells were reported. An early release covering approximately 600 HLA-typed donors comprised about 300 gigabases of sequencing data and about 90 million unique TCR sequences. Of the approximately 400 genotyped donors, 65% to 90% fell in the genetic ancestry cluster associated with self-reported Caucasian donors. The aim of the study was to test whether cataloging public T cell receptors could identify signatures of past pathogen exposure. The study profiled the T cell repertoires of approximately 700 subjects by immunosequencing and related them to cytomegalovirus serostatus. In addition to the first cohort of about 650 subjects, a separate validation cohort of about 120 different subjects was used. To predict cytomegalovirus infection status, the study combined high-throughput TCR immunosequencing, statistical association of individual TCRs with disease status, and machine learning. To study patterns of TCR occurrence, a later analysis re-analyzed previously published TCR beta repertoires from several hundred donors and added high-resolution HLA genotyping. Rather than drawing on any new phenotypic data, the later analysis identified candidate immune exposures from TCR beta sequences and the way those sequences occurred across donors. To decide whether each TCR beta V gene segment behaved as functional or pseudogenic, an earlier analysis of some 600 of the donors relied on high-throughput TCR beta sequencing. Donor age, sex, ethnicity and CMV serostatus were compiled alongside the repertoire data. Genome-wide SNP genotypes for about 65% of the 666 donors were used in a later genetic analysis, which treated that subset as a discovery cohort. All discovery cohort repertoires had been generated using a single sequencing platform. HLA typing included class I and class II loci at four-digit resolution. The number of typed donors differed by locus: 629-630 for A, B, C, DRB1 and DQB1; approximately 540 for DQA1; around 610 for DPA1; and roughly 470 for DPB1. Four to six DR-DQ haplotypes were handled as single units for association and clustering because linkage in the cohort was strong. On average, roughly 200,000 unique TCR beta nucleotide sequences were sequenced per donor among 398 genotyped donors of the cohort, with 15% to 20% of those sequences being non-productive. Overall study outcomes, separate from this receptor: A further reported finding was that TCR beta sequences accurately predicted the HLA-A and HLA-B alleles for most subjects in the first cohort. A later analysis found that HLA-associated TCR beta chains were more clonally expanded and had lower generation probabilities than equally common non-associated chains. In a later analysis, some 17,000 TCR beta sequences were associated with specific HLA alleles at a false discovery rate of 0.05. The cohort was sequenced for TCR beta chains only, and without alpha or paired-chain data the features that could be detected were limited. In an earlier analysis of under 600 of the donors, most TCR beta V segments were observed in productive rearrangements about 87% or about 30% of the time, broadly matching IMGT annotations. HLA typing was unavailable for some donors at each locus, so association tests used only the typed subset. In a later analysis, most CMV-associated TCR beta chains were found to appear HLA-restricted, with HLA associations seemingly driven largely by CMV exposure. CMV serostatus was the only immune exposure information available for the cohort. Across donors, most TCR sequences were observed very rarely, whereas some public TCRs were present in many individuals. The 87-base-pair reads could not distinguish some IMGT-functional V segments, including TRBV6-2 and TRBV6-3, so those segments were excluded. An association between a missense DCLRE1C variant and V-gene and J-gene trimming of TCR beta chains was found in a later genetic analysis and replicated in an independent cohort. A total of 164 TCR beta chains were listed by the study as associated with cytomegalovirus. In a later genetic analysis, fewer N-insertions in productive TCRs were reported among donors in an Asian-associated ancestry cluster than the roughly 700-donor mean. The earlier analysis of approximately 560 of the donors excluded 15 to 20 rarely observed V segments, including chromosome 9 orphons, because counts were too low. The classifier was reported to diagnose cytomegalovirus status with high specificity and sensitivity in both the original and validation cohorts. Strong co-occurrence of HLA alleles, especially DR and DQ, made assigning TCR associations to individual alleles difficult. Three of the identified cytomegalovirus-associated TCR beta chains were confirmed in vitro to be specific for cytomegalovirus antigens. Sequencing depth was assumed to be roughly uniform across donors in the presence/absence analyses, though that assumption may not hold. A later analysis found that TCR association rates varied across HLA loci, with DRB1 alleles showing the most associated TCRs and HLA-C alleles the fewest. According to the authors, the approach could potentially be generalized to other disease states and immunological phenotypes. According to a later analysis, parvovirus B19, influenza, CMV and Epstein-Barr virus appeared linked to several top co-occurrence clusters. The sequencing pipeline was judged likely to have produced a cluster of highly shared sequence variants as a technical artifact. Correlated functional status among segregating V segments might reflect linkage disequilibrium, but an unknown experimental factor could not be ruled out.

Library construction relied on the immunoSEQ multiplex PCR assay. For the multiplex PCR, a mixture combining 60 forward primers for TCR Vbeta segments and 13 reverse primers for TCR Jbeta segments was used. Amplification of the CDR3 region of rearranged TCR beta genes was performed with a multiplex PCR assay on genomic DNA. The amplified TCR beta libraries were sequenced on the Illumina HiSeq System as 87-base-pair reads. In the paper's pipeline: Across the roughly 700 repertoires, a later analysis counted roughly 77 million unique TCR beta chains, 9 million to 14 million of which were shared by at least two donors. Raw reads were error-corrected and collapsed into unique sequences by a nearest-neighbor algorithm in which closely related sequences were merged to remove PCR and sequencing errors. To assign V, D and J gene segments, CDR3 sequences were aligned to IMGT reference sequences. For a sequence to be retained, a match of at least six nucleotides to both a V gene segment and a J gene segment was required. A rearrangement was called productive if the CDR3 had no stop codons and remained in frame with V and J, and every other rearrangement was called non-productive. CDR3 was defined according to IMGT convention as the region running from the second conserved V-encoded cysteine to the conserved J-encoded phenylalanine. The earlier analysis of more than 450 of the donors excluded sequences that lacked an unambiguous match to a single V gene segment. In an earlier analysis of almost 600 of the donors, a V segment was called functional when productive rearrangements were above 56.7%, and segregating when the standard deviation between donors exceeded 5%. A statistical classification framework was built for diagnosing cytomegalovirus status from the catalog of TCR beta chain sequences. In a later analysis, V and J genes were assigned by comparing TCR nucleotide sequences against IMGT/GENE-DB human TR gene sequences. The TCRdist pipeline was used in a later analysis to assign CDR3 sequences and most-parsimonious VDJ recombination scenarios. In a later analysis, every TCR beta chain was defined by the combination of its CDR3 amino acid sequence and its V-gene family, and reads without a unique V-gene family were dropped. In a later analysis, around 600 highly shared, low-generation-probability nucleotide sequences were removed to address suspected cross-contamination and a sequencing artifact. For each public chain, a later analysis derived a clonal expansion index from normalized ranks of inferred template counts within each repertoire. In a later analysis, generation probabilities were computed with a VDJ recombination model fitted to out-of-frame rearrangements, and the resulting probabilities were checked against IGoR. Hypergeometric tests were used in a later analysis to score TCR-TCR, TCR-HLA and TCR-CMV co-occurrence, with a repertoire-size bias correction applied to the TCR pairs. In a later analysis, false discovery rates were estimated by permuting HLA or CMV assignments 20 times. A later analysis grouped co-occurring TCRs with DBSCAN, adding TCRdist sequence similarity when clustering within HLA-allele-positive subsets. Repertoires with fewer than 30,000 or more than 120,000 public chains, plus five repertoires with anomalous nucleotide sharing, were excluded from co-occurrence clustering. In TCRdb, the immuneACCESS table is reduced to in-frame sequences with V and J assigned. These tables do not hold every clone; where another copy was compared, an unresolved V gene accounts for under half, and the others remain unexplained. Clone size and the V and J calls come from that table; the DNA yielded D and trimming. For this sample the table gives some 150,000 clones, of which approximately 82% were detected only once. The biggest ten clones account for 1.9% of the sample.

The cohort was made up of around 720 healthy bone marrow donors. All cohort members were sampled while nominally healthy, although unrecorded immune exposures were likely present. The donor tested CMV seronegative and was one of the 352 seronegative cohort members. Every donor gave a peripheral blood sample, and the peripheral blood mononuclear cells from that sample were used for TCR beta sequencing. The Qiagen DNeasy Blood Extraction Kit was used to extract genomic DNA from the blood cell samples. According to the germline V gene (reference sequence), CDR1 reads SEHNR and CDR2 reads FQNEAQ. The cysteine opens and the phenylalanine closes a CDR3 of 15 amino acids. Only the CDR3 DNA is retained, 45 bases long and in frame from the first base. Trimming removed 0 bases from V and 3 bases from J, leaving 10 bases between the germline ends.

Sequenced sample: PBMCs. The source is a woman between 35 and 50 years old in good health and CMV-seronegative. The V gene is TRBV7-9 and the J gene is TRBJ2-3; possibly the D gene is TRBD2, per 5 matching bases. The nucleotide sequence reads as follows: TGTGCCAGCAGCTTAGCGGGAGAGTATACAGATACGCAGTATTTT. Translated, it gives CASSLAGEYTDTQYF.